A single sample gave rise to the 25 T cell receptor beta chains below, sequenced in a study of blood T cell repertoires in COVID-19. Profiling relied on immunoSEQ multiplex PCR, and the TCRdb table lists in-frame clones only, not all of them. The sample includes about 300,000 clones, around 88% of them seen just once. Sequencing used peripheral blood. The source of these receptors is a woman aged 25-40 years who had recovered from COVID-19.

This clone has just a few counts. The chain carries TRBV10-3 and TRBJ1-1, with D possibly matching TRBD1 (5 bases). The germline V and J ends were trimmed by 10 bases and 4 bases, with 16 bases remaining between them. The CDR3 spans 13 residues. CDR1 and CDR2 from the germline V gene are ENHRY and SYGVKD. The DNA for the CDR3 is TGTGCCACACGTGGGGGGATCGGCACTGAAGCTTTCTTT. It is translated as CATRGGIGTEAFF.

This clone was recorded a few times. The V call is TRBV18, the J call TRBJ1-5; 8 positions agree with TRBD1. This CDR3 has 17 residues. Trimming removed 5 bases from V and 0 bases from J; junction bases left unmatched: 9. From germline, CDR1 is KGHSH and CDR2 LQKENI. The CDR3 loop reads CASSTGQGVYSNQPQHF. For the CDR3, the DNA is TGTGCCAGCTCAACCGGACAGGGAGTATATAGCAATCAGCCCCAGCATTTT.

This chain connects TRBV28 to TRBJ2-1; a possible D gene is TRBD1 (7 bases). Trimming left V 6 bases short and J 6 bases short, with 21 bases between. The CDR3 is 16 residues long. The germline CDR1 and CDR2 sequences are MDHEN and SYDVKM. The CDR3 is CASRNGGGHVGNEQFF. Written as DNA, the CDR3 is TGTGCCAGCAGGAACGGAGGGGGCCACGTCGGCAATGAGCAGTTCTTC. Looking up the rest from reference TRBV28 and TRBJ2-1 gives the full variable domain: DVKVTQSSRYLVKRTGEKVFLECVQDMDHENMFWYRQDPGLGLRLIYFSYDVKMKEKGDIPEGYSVSREKKERFSLILESASTNQTSMYLCASRNGGGHVGNEQFFGPGTRLTVL.

The chain is built from TRBV9 and TRBJ1-4; D not resolved. CDR3 length: 15 amino acids. V was pared by 0 bases and J by 3 bases, with 9 bases between. Germline CDR1 is SGDLS and CDR2 is YYNGEE. The CDR3 here is CASSVALGSNEKLFF. The CDR3 nucleotides read TGTGCCAGCAGCGTAGCTCTCGGTTCTAATGAAAAACTGTTTTTT.

The chain recombines TRBV7-3 with TRBJ2-6, with TRBD2 matching 7 bases. The V and J ends lost 2 bases and 0 bases, in that order; junction bases with no gene match: 4. In germline, CDR1 is SGHTA, CDR2 FQGTGA. The CDR3 is 17 amino acids. The CDR3 region is CASSLQGLSSGANVLTF. The DNA for the CDR3 is TGTGCCAGCAGCTTACAGGGACTAAGCTCTGGGGCCAACGTCCTGACTTTC.

This chain uses TRBV5-1 with TRBJ1-6; 7 bases fit TRBD1. The CDR3 contains 17 residues. CDR1 is SGHRS, CDR2 YFSETQ, per germline. The V and J ends lost 0 bases and 5 bases, in that order; junction bases with no gene match: 8. The CDR3 bases are TGCGCCAGCAGCTTGGGGGCTGGGACAGATAATAATTCACCCCTCCACTTT. As protein: CASSLGAGTDNNSPLHF.

This chain links TRBV3-1 (or the pseudogene TRBV3-2) with TRBJ2-5, with 7 bases aligning to TRBD2. The CDR3 runs 15 residues. Looked up from germline, CDR1 is LGHDT and CDR2 is YNNKEL (reference sequence). The V segment lost 0 bases and the J segment 5 bases; nucleotides outside the gene matches: 6. CDR3 nucleotides: TGTGCCAGCAGCCAAGATCCAGTGGGGGGGGAGACCCAGTACTTC. Protein sequence: CASSQDPVGGETQYF.

Points on this clone: The same CDR3 arises from other DNA sequences in this sample as well. The J gene is TRBJ2-5, the V gene TRBV4-1; 7 nucleotides agree with TRBD2. Germline CDR1 and CDR2: MGHRA and YSYEKL. The CDR3 loop spans 14 amino acids. The ends lost 1 base at V and 5 bases at J; junction bases unmatched: 4. CDR3 protein: CASSQGLASETQYF. As DNA, the CDR3 is TGCGCCAGCAGCCAAGGACTAGCAAGCGAGACCCAGTACTTC.

The genes are TRBV24-1 and TRBJ1-5; 7 nucleotides align to TRBD1. From germline, CDR1 is KGHDR and CDR2 SFDVKD. V gave up 4 bases and J gave up 7 bases; unmatched junction bases: 3. CDR3 length: 13 residues. This chain's CDR3 is CATSDSGGQPQHF. CDR3 nucleotide sequence: TGTGCCACCAGTGACTCAGGGGGGCAGCCCCAGCATTTT.

This clone was seen a single time. The gene calls are TRBV7-3 and TRBJ2-2, with a tentative D call TRBD2 (5 bases). CDR3 length equals 14 residues. Between the trimmed V and J ends, which lost 6 bases and 4 bases, there was a span of 12 bases. Germline loops: CDR1 SGHTA, CDR2 FQGTGA. CDR3 loop: CASRPTSATGELFF. The CDR3 region has the DNA TGTGCCAGCAGACCTACTAGTGCCACCGGGGAGCTGTTTTTT.

The chain employs TRBV15 and TRBJ2-1; perhaps TRBD1 as D (6 bases). CDR1 and CDR2 (germline): LNHNV, YYDKDF (reference sequence). This CDR3 has 12 amino acids. Trimming stripped 5 bases from V and 5 bases from J, with 7 bases between. CDR3 in DNA: TGTGCCACCAGCTGGGGGCACAATGAGCAGTTCTTC. This gives the protein CATSWGHNEQFF.

This clone was observed a handful of times. The chain has TRBV5-1 and TRBJ2-1, with 9 bases fitting TRBD1. This CDR3 region has 15 residues. Germline lookup yields CDR1 SGHRS and CDR2 YFSETQ. Losses at the gene ends were 5 bases for V and 4 bases for J; bases not matched to a gene: 7. The CDR3 DNA is TGCGCCAGCAGACAACTTGGACAGGGGTACAATGAGCAGTTCTTC. Amino acid sequence: CASRQLGQGYNEQFF.

This rearrangement joins TRBV27 to TRBJ2-6, with TRBD2 matching 8 bases. There are 18 residues in the CDR3. In germline, CDR1 is MNHEY, CDR2 SMNVEV (reference sequence). Unmatched junction bases numbered 11, after V lost 7 bases and J lost 0 bases. For the CDR3, the DNA is TGTGCCAGCACCCGCGGGGGGCCACGCTCCTCTGGGGCCAACGTCCTGACTTTC. Translation gives CASTRGGPRSSGANVLTF.

The gene calls are TRBV27 and TRBJ1-1; 7 positions agree with TRBD1. The CDR3 runs 14 residues. V lost 6 bases and J lost 4; bases outside the gene matches: 8. Germline-derived CDR1 and CDR2 are MNHEY and SMNVEV (reference sequence). CDR3 DNA sequence: TGTGCCAGCAGGCATACACCAGGGGGCACTGAAGCTTTCTTT. Its protein is CASRHTPGGTEAFF.

A few counts support this clone. The chain links TRBV3-1 (or the pseudogene TRBV3-2) to TRBJ2-1; D perhaps matches TRBD2 (6 bases). This CDR3 is 17 amino acids long. The germline gives CDR1 LGHDT, CDR2 YNNKEL (reference sequence). V was pared by 1 base and J by 5 bases, with 18 bases between. The CDR3 bases are TGTGCCAGCAGCCAAGGCAGGCAGGCCGGAGGGGACAATGAGCAGTTCTTC. It translates to CASSQGRQAGGDNEQFF.

The J gene is TRBJ2-3, the V gene TRBV9, with unresolved D. Trimming cost V 4 bases and J 3 bases, with 9 bases left between them. Germline V gene data show CDR1 as SGDLS and CDR2 as YYNGEE. This CDR3 comprises 13 residues. CDR3 region: CASSLLETDTQYF. The CDR3 nucleotides are TGTGCCAGCAGCCTTCTCGAGACAGATACGCAGTATTTT. The whole variable domain, remainder taken from reference TRBV9 and TRBJ2-3, is DSGVTQTPKHLITATGQRVTLRCSPRSGDLSVYWYQQSLDQGLQFLIQYYNGEERAKGNILERFSAQQFPDLHSELNLSSLELGDSALYFCASSLLETDTQYFGPGTRLTVL.

The chain links TRBV6-6 to TRBJ2-7; 9 bases align to TRBD1. CDR3 length: 15 residues. Germline CDR1 reads MNHNY; CDR2 reads SVGAGI (reference sequence). V was clipped by 4 bases and J by 6 bases; unmatched bases: 10. CDR3 amino acids: CASSWTPGQGGEQYF. CDR3 in DNA: TGTGCCAGCAGTTGGACGCCGGGACAGGGCGGCGAGCAGTACTTC.

The gene calls are TRBV2 and TRBJ1-4; 7 nucleotides line up with TRBD1. Unmatched junction bases numbered 9, after V lost 4 bases and J lost 7 bases. The CDR3 sequence is 15 residues long. Looked up from germline, CDR1 is SNHLY and CDR2 is FYNNEI. The CDR3 spells CASSAPGTEGEKLFF. The CDR3 nucleotides read TGTGCCAGCAGTGCGCCTGGGACAGAGGGTGAAAAACTGTTTTTT. The full variable domain, its missing parts supplied by reference TRBV2 and TRBJ1-4, is EPEVTQTPSHQVTQMGQEVILRCVPISNHLYFYWYRQILGQKVEFLVSFYNNEISEKSEIFDDQFSVERPDGSNFTLKIRSTKLEDSAMYFCASSAPGTEGEKLFFGSGTQLSVL.

This chain joins TRBV6-1 and TRBJ1-1, with D tentatively TRBD1 (6 bases). CDR1 is MNHNS and CDR2 is SASEGT in the germline V gene. Trimming stripped 8 bases from V and 10 bases from J, with 17 bases between. The CDR3 totals 12 residues. The CDR3: CASGGRSTGAFF. The CDR3 nucleotides read TGTGCCAGCGGGGGCCGGTCAACAGGAGCTTTCTTT.

The V gene is TRBV7-2, the J gene TRBJ2-2; TRBD2 agrees at 8 bases. J lost 4 bases, V lost 1 base, and 5 bases had no gene match. Germline-derived CDR1 and CDR2 are SGHTA and FQGNSA. The length of the CDR3 is 16 residues. Here the CDR3 DNA reads TGTGCCAGCAGCTTAGTTGGGACTAGTGGCACCGGGGAGCTGTTTTTT. Translating gives CASSLVGTSGTGELFF.

The rearrangement links TRBV7-8 to TRBJ2-7, with D possibly being TRBD1 (6 bases). Germline V lookup: CDR1 SGHVS, CDR2 FQNEAQ. The V gene lost 5 bases and the J gene lost 0 bases, with 17 bases spanning the gap. The CDR3 runs to 16 residues. DNA of the CDR3: TGTGCCAGCAGCCATAGGACAGACGTGTTCTCCTACGAGCAGTACTTC. Translated: CASSHRTDVFSYEQYF.

The rearrangement uses TRBV20-1 and TRBJ2-5, with TRBD1 as a possible D gene (5 bases). The CDR3 runs to 11 residues. Between the trimmed V and J ends, which lost 3 bases and 14 bases, there was a span of 16 bases. Germline values: CDR1 DFQATT, CDR2 SNEGSKA (reference sequence). The CDR3 reads CSASEDTRSYF. CDR3 nucleotides: TGCAGTGCTAGTGAGGACACCCGATCTTACTTC.

The gene calls are TRBV2 and TRBJ2-2; a weak D match, TRBD1 (6 bases). Germline CDR1 is SNHLY and CDR2 is FYNNEI. V was cut by 7 bases and J by 0 bases, with 12 bases left in between. The CDR3 extends over 15 amino acids. This chain's CDR3 is CASNHRQANTGELFF. The DNA of the CDR3 is TGTGCCAGCAATCACAGACAGGCGAACACCGGGGAGCTGTTTTTT.

V and J are TRBV5-6 and TRBJ2-2; 13 positions match TRBD2. The CDR3 runs 17 residues. Trimming at V came to 4 bases and at J to 0 bases, leaving 3 bases not matched to a gene. The germline V gene encodes CDR1 SGHDT and CDR2 YYEEEE. For the CDR3, the DNA is TGTGCCAGCAGCCTGGGACTAGCGGGGACGAACACCGGGGAGCTGTTTTTT. Protein product: CASSLGLAGTNTGELFF.

This sequence joins TRBV28 and TRBJ1-3; D unclear. CDR3 length equals 15 residues. Trimming cost V 5 bases and J 0 bases, with 11 bases left between them. Germline-derived CDR1 and CDR2 are MDHEN and SYDVKM. In DNA, the CDR3 is TGTGCCAGCAGTATGGCCTCAAGCTCTGGAAACACCATATATTTT. Protein sequence: CASSMASSSGNTIYF.